One sample yielded the 19 T cell receptor beta chains listed below, sequenced in a study of PD-1 blockade in classical Hodgkin lymphoma. Data came from immunoSEQ multiplex PCR; TCRdb stores just in-frame clones and leaves some out. The sample lists about 41,000 clones; approximately 83% were seen once. All trial patients relapsed after autologous stem cell transplantation. The material was peripheral blood mononuclear cells (PBMCs), obtained at baseline. The source is a human donor with classical Hodgkin lymphoma.

The chain employs TRBV2 and TRBJ1-2; maybe TRBD1 (6 bases). The CDR3 is made up of 12 amino acids. V lost 9 bases, J lost 2 bases, and 10 bases lay in between. Germline CDR1 SNHLY, CDR2 FYNNEI. CDR3 coding DNA: TGTGCCAGACTCACAGGGAACTATGGCTACACCTTC. It encodes CARLTGNYGYTF. The whole variable domain, filled in from reference TRBV2 and TRBJ1-2, reads EPEVTQTPSHQVTQMGQEVILRCVPISNHLYFYWYRQILGQKVEFLVSFYNNEISEKSEIFDDQFSVERPDGSNFTLKIRSTKLEDSAMYFCARLTGNYGYTFGSGTRLTVV.

As concerns this clone: The junction shows a germline mismatch at one end, possibly a read error. The chain is built from TRBV30 and TRBJ2-3; no definite D call. Germline V lookup: CDR1 GTSNPN, CDR2 SVGIG (reference sequence). This CDR3 is 15 amino acids long. The CDR3 loop reads CARSVRPFSTDTQYF. For the CDR3, the DNA is TGTGCCCGGAGTGTACGACCGTTCAGCACAGATACGCAGTATTTT.

Worth noting for this clone: Different DNA sequences within this sample yield the same CDR3. This chain connects TRBV27 to TRBJ2-7; D is unresolved. The CDR3 has 11 amino acids. The V gene lost 4 bases and the J gene lost 6 bases, with 7 bases spanning the gap. The V gene's germline CDR1 is MNHEY and CDR2 SMNVEV (reference sequence). In nucleotides, the CDR3 is TGTGCCAGCAGTTCAGCCCTCGAGCAGTACTTC. Its translation: CASSSALEQYF.

The chain combines TRBV6-5 with TRBJ1-1, with D unresolved. The V end lost 7 bases, the J end lost 11 bases, and 20 bases lay between the germline ends. The CDR3 consists of 13 residues. Germline values: CDR1 MNHEY, CDR2 SVGAGI. The CDR3 is CASTDTDLLRAFF. DNA of the CDR3: TGTGCCAGCACCGACACGGACTTATTGAGGGCTTTCTTT.

This clone is large (0.1 to 1%). This sample also contains other DNA sequences that code for the same CDR3. The CDR3 region has the DNA TGTGCCAGCAGCTTGACCCCCTCCTACGAGCAGTACTTC. It encodes CASSLTPSYEQYF. The gene calls are TRBV11-3 and TRBJ2-7; D not resolved. Trimming stripped 3 bases from V and 0 bases from J, with 6 bases between. This CDR3 is built from 13 residues. Germline loops: CDR1 SGHNT, CDR2 YENEEA.

For the CDR3, the DNA is TGTGCCAGCAGCCGCGTGCCGACACCCAACACCGGGGAGCTGTTTTTT. It translates to CASSRVPTPNTGELFF. The chain has TRBV7-9 and TRBJ2-2; D gene ambiguous. Per germline, CDR1 SEHNR and CDR2 FQNEAQ (reference sequence). V was trimmed by 5 bases and J by 2 bases, leaving 15 bases between them. The CDR3 loop spans 16 amino acids.

The J gene is TRBJ2-2, the V gene TRBV14, with 7 nucleotides matching TRBD2. In germline, CDR1 is SGHDN, CDR2 FVKESK. CDR3 length: 15 residues. Trimming cost V 1 base and J 5 bases; bases outside gene matches: 4. The CDR3 spells CASSQASLATGELFF. CDR3 nucleotides: TGTGCCAGCAGCCAAGCTTCACTAGCGACCGGGGAGCTGTTTTTT. The full variable domain, with the rest looked up from reference TRBV14 and TRBJ2-2, is EAGVTQFPSHSVIEKGQTVTLRCDPISGHDNLYWYRRVMGKEIKFLLHFVKESKQDESGMPNNRFLAERTGGTYSTLKVQPAELEDSGVYFCASSQASLATGELFFGEGSRLTVL.

The genes are TRBV29-1 and TRBJ1-3, with D unresolved. Trimming removed 7 bases at V and 0 bases at J, with 10 bases between. The CDR3 covers 13 residues. The germline gives CDR1 SQVTM, CDR2 ANQGSEA. The CDR3 sequence: CSALLVSGNTIYF. CDR3 DNA sequence: TGCAGCGCCCTTCTAGTCTCTGGAAACACCATATATTTT.

This chain joins TRBV6-6 and TRBJ1-2; D is unresolved. Trimming removed 5 bases from V and 4 bases from J, with 11 bases in between. CDR1 and CDR2 from the germline V gene are MNHNY and SVGAGI (reference sequence). This CDR3 has 13 amino acids. The DNA of the CDR3 is TGTGCCAGCAGTCCCGTCCGGTCCTATGGCTACACCTTC. Translation: CASSPVRSYGYTF.

The chain joins TRBV18 to TRBJ2-3, with D perhaps matching TRBD2 (6 bases). The CDR3 loop spans 17 amino acids. V was shortened by 4 bases and J by 0 bases, with 17 bases between the two germline ends. The V gene's germline CDR1 is KGHSH and CDR2 LQKENI. Here the CDR3 DNA reads TGTGCCAGCTCACTGACCGGGAGCATCTCTAGCACAGATACGCAGTATTTT. It yields the protein CASSLTGSISSTDTQYF.

The CDR3 nucleotides are TGTGCCAGCAGTTCCCCCCAGGGACTAGCGGGAGGAGACGAGCAGTACTTC. Translated, it gives CASSSPQGLAGGDEQYF. The rearrangement joins TRBV28 to TRBJ2-7, with 15 bases aligning to TRBD2. CDR1 is MDHEN and CDR2 is SYDVKM in the germline V gene. The CDR3 runs to 17 residues. V was pared by 4 bases and J by 5 bases, with 9 bases of the junction left unmatched.

This rearrangement joins TRBV28 to TRBJ2-1; 10 bases match TRBD2. CDR1 and CDR2 (germline): MDHEN, SYDVKM. Unmatched junction bases numbered 15, after V lost 8 bases and J lost 14 bases. This CDR3 has 14 amino acids. The CDR3 reads CASVRTSGVGDEFF. DNA of the CDR3: TGTGCCAGCGTAAGGACTAGCGGAGTCGGCGATGAGTTCTTC.

The chain links TRBV25-1 to TRBJ2-2, with 14 bases identical to TRBD2. Germline lookup yields CDR1 MGHDK and CDR2 SYGVNS. V gave up 3 bases and J gave up 6 bases; unmatched junction bases: 3. This CDR3 region has 16 residues. The CDR3 DNA is TGTGCCAGCAGTGACTCGACTAGCGGGAGGGCCGGGGAGCTGTTTTTT. As protein: CASSDSTSGRAGELFF.

Note on this clone: Its ends do not fully match the called genes, so a read error is possible. The chain recombines TRBV18 with TRBJ1-2; 7 nucleotides line up with TRBD1. This CDR3 is built from 13 residues. Germline V CDR1 and CDR2: KGHSH, LQKENI. The DNA for the CDR3 is TGTGCCAGCTCGCCACAGGGGAGGTATGGCTACACCTTC. Its translation is CASSPQGRYGYTF.

This chain joins TRBV1 and TRBJ2-7; the DNA was not used to check the table's D call, TRBD2. TRBV1 is a pseudogene segment. CDR3 length: 16 residues. CDR3 amino acids: CASSQGLAISSYEQYF. The DNA for the CDR3 is TGCGCCAGCAGCCAAGGTCTAGCTATAAGCTCCTACGAGCAGTACTTC.

V and J are TRBV28 and TRBJ2-3; 11 bases are shared with TRBD2. CDR3 length: 14 residues. V dropped 7 bases and J dropped 4; count of bases not matched to a gene: 4. Germline V lookup: CDR1 MDHEN, CDR2 SYDVKM. The CDR3 nucleotides are TGTGCCAGCACCTTAGCGGGAGGGGCAGATACGCAGTATTTT. It codes for CASTLAGGADTQYF.

This rearrangement joins TRBV11-3 to TRBJ2-7, with a weak D call TRBD2 (5 bases). This CDR3 is 13 amino acids long. The V gene's germline CDR1 is SGHNT and CDR2 YENEEA. V lost 0 bases and J 2 bases, leaving 5 bases between the germline ends. As DNA, the CDR3 is TGTGCCAGCAGCTTAGACGGGACCTACGAGCAGTACTTC. Translation: CASSLDGTYEQYF.

This clone was detected a few times. The V and J genes are TRBV7-6 and TRBJ2-7, with unresolved D. The CDR3 is made up of 12 amino acids. Germline loops: CDR1 SGHVS, CDR2 FNYEAQ. V was shortened by 1 base and J by 7 bases, with 8 bases between the two germline ends. CDR3 sequence reads: CASSLGVGEQYF. The CDR3 region has the DNA TGTGCCAGCAGCTTAGGGGTTGGGGAGCAGTACTTC.

The J gene is TRBJ2-1, the V gene TRBV7-2; D gene unclear. Trimming shortened V by 1 base and J by 10 bases, and 20 bases separated the two germline ends. This CDR3 comprises 16 residues. Germline values: CDR1 SGHTA, CDR2 FQGNSA. The CDR3 DNA sequence: TGTGCCAGCAGCTTAGACGGCAGCGTCACTCTCGGGGAGCAGTTCTTC. Translation: CASSLDGSVTLGEQFF.